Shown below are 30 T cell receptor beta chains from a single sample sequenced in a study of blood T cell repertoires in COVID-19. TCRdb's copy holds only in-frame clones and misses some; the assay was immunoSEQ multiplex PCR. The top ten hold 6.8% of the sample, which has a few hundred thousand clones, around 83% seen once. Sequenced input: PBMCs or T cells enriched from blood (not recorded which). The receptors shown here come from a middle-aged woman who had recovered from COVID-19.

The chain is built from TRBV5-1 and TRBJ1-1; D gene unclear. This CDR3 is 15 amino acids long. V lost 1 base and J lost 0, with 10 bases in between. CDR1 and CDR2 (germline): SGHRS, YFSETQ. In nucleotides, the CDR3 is TGCGCCAGCAGCTTGAATTGGGGAGTGAACACTGAAGCTTTCTTT. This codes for CASSLNWGVNTEAFF.

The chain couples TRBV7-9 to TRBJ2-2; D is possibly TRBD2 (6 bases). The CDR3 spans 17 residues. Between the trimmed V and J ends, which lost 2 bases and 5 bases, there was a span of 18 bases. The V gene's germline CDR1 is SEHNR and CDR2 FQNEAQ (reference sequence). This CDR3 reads CASSLRREAARTGELFF. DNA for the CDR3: TGTGCCAGCAGCTTACGGAGGGAGGCAGCGAGAACCGGGGAGCTGTTTTTT.

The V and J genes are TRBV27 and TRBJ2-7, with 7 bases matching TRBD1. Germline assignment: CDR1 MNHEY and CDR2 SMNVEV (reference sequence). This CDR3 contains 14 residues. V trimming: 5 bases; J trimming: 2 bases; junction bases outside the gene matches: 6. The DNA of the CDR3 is TGTGCCAGCAGTCGTCCGGGACAGACCTACGAGCAGTACTTC. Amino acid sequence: CASSRPGQTYEQYF.

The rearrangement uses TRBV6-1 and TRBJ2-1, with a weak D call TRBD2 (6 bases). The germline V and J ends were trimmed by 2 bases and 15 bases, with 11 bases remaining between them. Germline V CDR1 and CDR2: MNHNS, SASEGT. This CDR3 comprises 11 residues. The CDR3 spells CASSETSSGFF. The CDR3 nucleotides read TGTGCCAGCAGTGAAACTAGCTCGGGGTTCTTC.

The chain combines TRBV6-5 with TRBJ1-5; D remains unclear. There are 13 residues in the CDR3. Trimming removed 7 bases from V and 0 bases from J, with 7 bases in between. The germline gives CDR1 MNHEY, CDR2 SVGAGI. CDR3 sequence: CASIPNSNQPQHF. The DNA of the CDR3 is TGTGCCAGCATCCCCAATAGCAATCAGCCCCAGCATTTT.

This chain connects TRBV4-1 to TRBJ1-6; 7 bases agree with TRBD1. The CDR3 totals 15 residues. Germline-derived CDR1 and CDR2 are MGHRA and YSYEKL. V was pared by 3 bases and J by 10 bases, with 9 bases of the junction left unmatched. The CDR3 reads CASSHLGQRESPLHF. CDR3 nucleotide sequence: TGCGCCAGCAGCCATCTGGGACAGCGTGAGTCACCCCTCCACTTT.

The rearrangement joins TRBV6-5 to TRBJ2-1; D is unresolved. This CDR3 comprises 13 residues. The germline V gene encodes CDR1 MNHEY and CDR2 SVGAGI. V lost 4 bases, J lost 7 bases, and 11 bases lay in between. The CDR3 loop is CASSSLTENEQFF. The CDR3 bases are TGTGCCAGCAGTTCCCTGACTGAGAATGAGCAGTTCTTC.

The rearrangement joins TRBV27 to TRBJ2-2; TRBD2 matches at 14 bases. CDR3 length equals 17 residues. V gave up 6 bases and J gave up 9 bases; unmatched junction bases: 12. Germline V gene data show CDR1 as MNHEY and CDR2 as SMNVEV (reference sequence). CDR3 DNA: TGTGCCAGCAGCCCATCCGGGACTAGCGGGAGCCCCCGGGAGCTGTTTTTT. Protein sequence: CASSPSGTSGSPRELFF.

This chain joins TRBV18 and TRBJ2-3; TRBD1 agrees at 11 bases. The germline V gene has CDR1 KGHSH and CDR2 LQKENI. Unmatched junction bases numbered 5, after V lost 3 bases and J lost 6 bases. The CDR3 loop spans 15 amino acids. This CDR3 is CASSPRTGGGDTQYF. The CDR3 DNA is TGTGCCAGCTCACCTAGGACAGGGGGCGGCGATACGCAGTATTTT.

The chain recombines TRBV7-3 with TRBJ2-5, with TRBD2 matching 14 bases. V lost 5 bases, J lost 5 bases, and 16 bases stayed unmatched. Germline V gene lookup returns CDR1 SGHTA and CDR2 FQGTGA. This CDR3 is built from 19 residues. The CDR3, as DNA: TGTGCCAGCAGCAAGGGACTAGCGGGAGACTTGGTCCGTGGTGAGACCCAGTACTTC. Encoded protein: CASSKGLAGDLVRGETQYF.

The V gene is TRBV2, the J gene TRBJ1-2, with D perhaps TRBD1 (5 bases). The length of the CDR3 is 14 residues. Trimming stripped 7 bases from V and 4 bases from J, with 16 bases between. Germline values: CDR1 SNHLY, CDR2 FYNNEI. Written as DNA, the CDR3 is TGTGCCAGCACCCTCGGCGGGGGGACCTATGGCTACACCTTC. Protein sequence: CASTLGGGTYGYTF.

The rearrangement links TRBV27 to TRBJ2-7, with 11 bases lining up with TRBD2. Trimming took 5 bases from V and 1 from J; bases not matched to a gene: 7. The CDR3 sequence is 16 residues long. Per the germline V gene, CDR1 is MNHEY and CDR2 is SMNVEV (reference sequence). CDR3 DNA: TGTGCCAGCAGTACCTTAGCGGGAGGGGGGTCCTACGAGCAGTACTTC. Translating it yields CASSTLAGGGSYEQYF.

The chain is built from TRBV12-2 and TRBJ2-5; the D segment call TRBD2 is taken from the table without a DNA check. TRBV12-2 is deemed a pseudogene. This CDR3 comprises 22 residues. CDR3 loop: CASRLVRLAGGPHNRFEETQYF. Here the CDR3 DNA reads TGTGCAAGTCGCTTAGTTCGGCTAGCGGGAGGGCCCCACAACCGGTTTGAAGAGACCCAGTACTTC.

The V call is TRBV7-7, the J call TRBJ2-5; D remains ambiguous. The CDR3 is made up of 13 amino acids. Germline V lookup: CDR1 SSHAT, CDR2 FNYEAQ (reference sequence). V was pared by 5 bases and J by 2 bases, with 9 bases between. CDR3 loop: CASSPNIQETQYF. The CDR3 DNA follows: TGTGCCAGCAGCCCGAACATACAAGAGACCCAGTACTTC.

The CDR3 DNA follows: TGTGCCAGCGCCAGGCCCTCCACAGATACGCAGTATTTT. It specifies CASARPSTDTQYF. The chain recombines TRBV6-5 with TRBJ2-3; D not resolved. Trimming stripped 8 bases from V and 2 bases from J, with 11 bases between. Germline-derived CDR1 and CDR2 are MNHEY and SVGAGI. The CDR3 contains 13 residues.

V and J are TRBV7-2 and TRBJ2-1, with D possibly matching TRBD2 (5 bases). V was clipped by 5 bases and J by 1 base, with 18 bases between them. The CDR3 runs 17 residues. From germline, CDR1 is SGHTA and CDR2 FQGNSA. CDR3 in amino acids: CASSPQPTVASYNEQFF. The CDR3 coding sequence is TGTGCCAGCAGCCCCCAACCTACGGTAGCGTCCTACAATGAGCAGTTCTTC.

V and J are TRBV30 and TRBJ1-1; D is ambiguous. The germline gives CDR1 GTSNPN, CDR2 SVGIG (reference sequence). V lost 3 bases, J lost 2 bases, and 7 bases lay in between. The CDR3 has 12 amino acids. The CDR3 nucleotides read TGTGCCTGGAGGTCCTCCAACACTGAAGCTTTCTTT. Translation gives CAWRSSNTEAFF.

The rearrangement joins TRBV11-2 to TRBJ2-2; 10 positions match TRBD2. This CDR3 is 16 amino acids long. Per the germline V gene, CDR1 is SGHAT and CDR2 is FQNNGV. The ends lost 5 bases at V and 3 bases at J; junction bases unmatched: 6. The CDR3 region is CASSKRLAGDTGELFF. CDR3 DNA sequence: TGTGCCAGCAGCAAACGCCTAGCGGGAGACACCGGGGAGCTGTTTTTT.

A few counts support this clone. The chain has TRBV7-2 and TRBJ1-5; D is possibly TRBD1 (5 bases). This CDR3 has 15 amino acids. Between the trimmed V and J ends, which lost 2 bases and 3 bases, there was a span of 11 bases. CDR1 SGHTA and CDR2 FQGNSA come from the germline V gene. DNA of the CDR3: TGTGCCAGCAGCTTACGGGGGACCTCCAATCAGCCCCAGCATTTT. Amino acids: CASSLRGTSNQPQHF.

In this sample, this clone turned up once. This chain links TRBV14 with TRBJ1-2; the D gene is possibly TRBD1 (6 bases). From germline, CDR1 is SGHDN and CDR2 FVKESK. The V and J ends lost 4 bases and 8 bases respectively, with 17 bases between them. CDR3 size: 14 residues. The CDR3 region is CASSPSRGAQGYTF. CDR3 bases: TGTGCCAGCAGCCCCTCCCGGGGGGCGCAAGGCTACACCTTC.

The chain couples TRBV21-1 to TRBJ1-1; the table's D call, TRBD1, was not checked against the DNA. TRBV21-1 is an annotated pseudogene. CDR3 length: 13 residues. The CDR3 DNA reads TGTGCCAGCGCAACGGGACAGAACACTGAAGCTTTCTTT. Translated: CASATGQNTEAFF.

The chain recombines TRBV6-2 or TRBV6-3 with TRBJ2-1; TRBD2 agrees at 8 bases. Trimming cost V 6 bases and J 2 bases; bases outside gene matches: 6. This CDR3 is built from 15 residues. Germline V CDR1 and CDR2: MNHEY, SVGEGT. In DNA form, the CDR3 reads TGTGCCAGCAGCCCCCTAGCGGGCACCTACAATGAGCAGTTCTTC. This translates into CASSPLAGTYNEQFF.

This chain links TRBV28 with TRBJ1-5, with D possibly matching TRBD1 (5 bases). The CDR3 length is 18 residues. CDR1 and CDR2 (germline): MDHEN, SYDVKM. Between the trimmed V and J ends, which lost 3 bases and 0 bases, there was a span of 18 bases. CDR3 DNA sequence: TGTGCCAGCAGTTTCCCAGCCGGCTTGGGGCCTAGCAATCAGCCCCAGCATTTT. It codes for CASSFPAGLGPSNQPQHF.

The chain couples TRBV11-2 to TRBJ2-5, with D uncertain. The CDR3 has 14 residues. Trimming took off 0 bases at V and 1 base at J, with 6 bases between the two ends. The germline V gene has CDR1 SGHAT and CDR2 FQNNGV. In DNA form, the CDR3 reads TGTGCCAGCAGCTTAGAACCGGTCCAAGAGACCCAGTACTTC. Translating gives CASSLEPVQETQYF.

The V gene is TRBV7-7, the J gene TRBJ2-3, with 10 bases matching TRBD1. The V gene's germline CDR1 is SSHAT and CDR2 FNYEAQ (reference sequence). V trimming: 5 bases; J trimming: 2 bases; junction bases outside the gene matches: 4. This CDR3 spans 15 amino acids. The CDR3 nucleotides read TGTGCCAGCAGCCTTGGGACAGGGGTCACAGATACGCAGTATTTT. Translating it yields CASSLGTGVTDTQYF.

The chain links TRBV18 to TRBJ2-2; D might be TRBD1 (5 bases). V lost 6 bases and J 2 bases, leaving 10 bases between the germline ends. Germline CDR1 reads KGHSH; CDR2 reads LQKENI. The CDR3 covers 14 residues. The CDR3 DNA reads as TGTGCCAGCTCTCAAGGACACAACACCGGGGAGCTGTTTTTT. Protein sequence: CASSQGHNTGELFF.

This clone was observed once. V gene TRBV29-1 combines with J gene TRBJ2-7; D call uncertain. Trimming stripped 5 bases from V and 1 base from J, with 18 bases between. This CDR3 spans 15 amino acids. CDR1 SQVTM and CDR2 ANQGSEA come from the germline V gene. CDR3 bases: TGCAGCGTTTCACCCGGTGGTAGCCGTTCCTACGAGCAGTACTTC. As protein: CSVSPGGSRSYEQYF.

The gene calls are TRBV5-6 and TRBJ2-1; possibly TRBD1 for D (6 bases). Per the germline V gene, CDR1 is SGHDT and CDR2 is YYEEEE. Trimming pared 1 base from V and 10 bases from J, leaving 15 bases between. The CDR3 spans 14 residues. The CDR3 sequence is CASSLSIRDMEQFF. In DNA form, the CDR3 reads TGTGCCAGCAGCTTGTCAATTCGGGACATGGAGCAGTTCTTC.

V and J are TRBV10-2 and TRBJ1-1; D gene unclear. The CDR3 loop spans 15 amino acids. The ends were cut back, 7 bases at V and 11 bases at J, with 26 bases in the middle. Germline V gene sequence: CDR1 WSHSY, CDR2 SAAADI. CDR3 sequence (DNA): TGCGCCAGCACAAAAGCGCAAGGCCCTCAAATTGGGGCTTTCTTT. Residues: CASTKAQGPQIGAFF.

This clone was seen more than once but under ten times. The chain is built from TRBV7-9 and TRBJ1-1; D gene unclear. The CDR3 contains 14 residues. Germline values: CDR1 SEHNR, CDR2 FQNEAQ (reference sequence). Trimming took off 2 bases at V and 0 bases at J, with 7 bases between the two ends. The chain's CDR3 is CASSLPAMNTEAFF. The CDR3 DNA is TGTGCCAGCAGCTTACCAGCGATGAACACTGAAGCTTTCTTT.